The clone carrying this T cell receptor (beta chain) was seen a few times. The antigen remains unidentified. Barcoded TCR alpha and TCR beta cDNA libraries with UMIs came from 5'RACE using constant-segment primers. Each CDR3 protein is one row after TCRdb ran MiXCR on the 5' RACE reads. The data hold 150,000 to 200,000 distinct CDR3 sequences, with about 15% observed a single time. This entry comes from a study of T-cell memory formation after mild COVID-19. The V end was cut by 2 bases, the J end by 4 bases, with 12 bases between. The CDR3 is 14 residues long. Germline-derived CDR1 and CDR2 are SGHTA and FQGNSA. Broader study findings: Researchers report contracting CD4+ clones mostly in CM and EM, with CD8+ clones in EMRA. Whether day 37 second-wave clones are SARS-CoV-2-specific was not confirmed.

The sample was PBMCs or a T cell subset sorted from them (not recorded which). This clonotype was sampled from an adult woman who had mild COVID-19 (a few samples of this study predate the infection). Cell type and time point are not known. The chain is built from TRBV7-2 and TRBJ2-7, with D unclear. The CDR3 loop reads CASSLSRVAYEQYF. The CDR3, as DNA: TGTGCCAGCAGCTTATCCCGGGTCGCTTACGAGCAGTACTTC.